This T cell receptor beta chain was obtained from a study of blood T cell repertoires in COVID-19. Study background: COVID-19 samples, acute and convalescent, were from the United States, Italy and Spain. PBMCs, B-cell-depleted T cells, or T cells provided the cDNA or gDNA that made up the material.

Those enrolled in Seattle joined during active infection and were followed longitudinally afterward. This clone showed up just a few times. Germline-derived CDR1 and CDR2 are SGHTA and FQGNSA. The CDR3 consists of 14 residues. V shed 5 bases, J shed 2 bases, and the junction held 6 bases outside the gene matches. TCRdb's table, derived via immunoSEQ multiplex PCR, lists solely in-frame clones and lacks some. Among some 200,000 clones listed, around 86% were seen once. This chain uses TRBV7-2 with TRBJ2-7; TRBD1 matches 7 bases. The sequence was collected from a woman between 65 and 79 years old with COVID-19, enrolled during active disease. The sample taken for sequencing was peripheral blood. CDR3 amino acids: CASSPGTAPYEQYF. DNA of the CDR3: TGTGCCAGCAGCCCCGGGACAGCCCCCTACGAGCAGTACTTC.